What follows are 20 T cell receptor beta chains derived from one specimen sequenced in a study of T cell repertoires in cytomegalovirus infection. Via MiXCR, TCRdb re-called the reads, giving one row per CDR3 protein. The sample lists about 300,000 distinct CDR3 sequences, around 10% seen once, with less than 3% in the top ten. The sequencing sample was made of PBMCs. All receptors come from a human donor in good health (CMV status not recorded). Some clones in this sample may be carry-over from other donors' samples.

In this sample, this clonotype turned up many times. The chain employs TRBV6-2 or TRBV6-3 and TRBJ2-6; D not certain. Germline V lookup: CDR1 MNHEY, CDR2 SVGEGT. V gave up 6 bases and J gave up 4 bases, with 7 bases separating them. The CDR3 has 13 amino acids. The CDR3 bases are TGTGCCAGCAGCTGGCCCGGGGCCAACGTCCTGACTTTC. Translated, it gives CASSWPGANVLTF.

This clonotype was seen many times. The chain uses TRBV28 and TRBJ2-5; 11 bases map to TRBD2. The CDR3 consists of 16 residues. Germline V gene sequence: CDR1 MDHEN, CDR2 SYDVKM. V lost 6 bases, J lost 5 bases, and 11 bases stayed unmatched. The CDR3 DNA reads TGTGCCAGCAGACCCGGGGATAGCGGGGGGGCGGAGACCCAGTACTTC. It yields the protein CASRPGDSGGAETQYF.

This clonotype was detected ten times or more. In DNA, the CDR3 is TGTGCCAGCAGCTTGGAAAAAGCTGAAGCTTTCTTT. The encoded protein is CASSLEKAEAFF. The chain is built from TRBV5-5 and TRBJ1-1; D remains unclear. Germline lookup yields CDR1 SGHKS and CDR2 YYEKEE (reference sequence). V was trimmed by 0 bases and J by 6 bases, leaving 6 bases between them. CDR3 length: 12 residues. The whole variable domain, filled in from reference TRBV5-5 and TRBJ1-1, reads DAGVTQSPTHLIKTRGQQVTLRCSPISGHKSVSWYQQVLGQGPQFIFQYYEKEERGRGNFPDRFSARQFPNYSSELNVNALLLGDSALYLCASSLEKAEAFFGQGTRLTVV.

This clonotype was recorded at least ten times. The rearrangement links TRBV5-6 to TRBJ2-2; TRBD1 matches 7 bases. CDR3 length equals 17 residues. Germline CDR1 is SGHDT and CDR2 is YYEEEE. With 2 bases clipped from V and 4 bases from J, the junction kept 11 bases outside the gene matches. The CDR3 nucleotides read TGTGCCAGCAGCTTCATCAGGGGGTGGGTGCGCACCGGGGAGCTGTTTTTT. Its protein product is CASSFIRGWVRTGELFF.

This sequence joins TRBV14 and TRBJ2-1, with 11 positions matching TRBD2. CDR1 and CDR2 (germline): SGHDN, FVKESK. The ends lost 5 bases at V and 2 bases at J; junction bases unmatched: 5. There are 16 residues in the CDR3. The CDR3 protein is CASSVSGGETYNEQFF. CDR3 DNA: TGTGCCAGCAGCGTTAGCGGGGGGGAAACCTACAATGAGCAGTTCTTC.

This clonotype turned up a few times. The chain uses TRBV20-1 and TRBJ2-7; the D is unclear. The CDR3 spans 13 residues. The V gene lost 4 bases and the J gene lost 0 bases, with 10 bases spanning the gap. In germline, CDR1 is DFQATT, CDR2 SNEGSKA (reference sequence). The CDR3 loop is CSANAESSYEQYF. The CDR3 DNA follows: TGCAGTGCTAACGCCGAGAGCTCCTACGAGCAGTACTTC.

In its sample, this clonotype was seen many times. V is TRBV7-2 and J is TRBJ2-7, with 7 nucleotides matching TRBD1. From germline, CDR1 is SGHTA and CDR2 FQGNSA. J was trimmed by 1 base and V by 4 bases; bases with no gene match: 7. The CDR3 spans 15 residues. The CDR3 coding sequence is TGTGCCAGCAGCTCGATGGGGACAGCATCCTACGAGCAGTACTTC. As protein: CASSSMGTASYEQYF. Full variable domain (remainder filled in from reference TRBV7-2 and TRBJ2-7): GAGVSQSPSNKVTEKGKDVELRCDPISGHTALYWYRQSLGQGLEFLIYFQGNSAPDKSGLPSDRFSAERTGGSVSTLTIQRTQQEDSAVYLCASSSMGTASYEQYFGPGTRLTVT.

This clonotype was seen a handful of times. This rearrangement joins TRBV5-4 to TRBJ2-7; possibly TRBD1 or TRBD2 for D (5 bases each). V was shortened by 1 base and J by 3 bases, with 11 bases between the two germline ends. The CDR3 is 14 residues long. Germline lookup yields CDR1 SGHNT and CDR2 YYREEE (reference sequence). CDR3 residues: CASSLSGPIYEQYF. The CDR3 bases are TGTGCCAGCAGCTTGTCGGGGCCAATCTACGAGCAGTACTTC.

There are many counts of this clonotype. The V call is TRBV29-1, the J call TRBJ2-7; 11 nucleotides align to TRBD1. Germline loops: CDR1 SQVTM, CDR2 ANQGSEA. This CDR3 is built from 14 residues. The V and J ends lost 2 bases and 6 bases, in that order; junction bases with no gene match: 6. Here the CDR3 DNA reads TGCAGCGTTGAATCCCGGGACAGGGGGTTCGAGCAGTACTTC. Amino acids: CSVESRDRGFEQYF.

The chain joins TRBV6-2 or TRBV6-3 to TRBJ1-2; D remains unclear. This CDR3 has 15 amino acids. Looked up from germline, CDR1 is MNHEY and CDR2 is SVGEGT. The ends were cut back, 2 bases at V and 2 bases at J, with 12 bases in the middle. CDR3 sequence reads: CASSYTRILNYGYTF. CDR3 nucleotides: TGTGCCAGCAGTTACACGCGGATCCTGAACTATGGCTACACCTTC.

This clonotype was detected ten times or more. The chain is built from TRBV12-3 or TRBV12-4 and TRBJ2-1; D is unresolved. Between the trimmed V and J ends, which lost 8 bases and 6 bases, there was a span of 8 bases. This CDR3 has 11 amino acids. Written as DNA, the CDR3 is TGTGCCAGCCAGGTCCTCAATGAGCAGTTCTTC. This translates into CASQVLNEQFF.

This clonotype was counted at least ten times. V usage is TRBV20-1 and J usage is TRBJ2-1, with TRBD2 matching over 11 bases. This CDR3 is built from 17 residues. V lost 0 bases to trimming and J lost 5 bases; unmatched junction nucleotides: 9. Germline V lookup: CDR1 DFQATT, CDR2 SNEGSKA (reference sequence). The CDR3 is CSARDPRTSGSHNEQFF. CDR3 bases: TGCAGTGCTAGAGATCCGAGGACTAGCGGGTCCCACAATGAGCAGTTCTTC.

The genes are TRBV29-1 and TRBJ2-7; 8 bases are shared with TRBD1. J gave up 4 bases and V 7 bases, and 12 bases lay outside the gene matches. The CDR3 runs to 14 residues. The germline V gene has CDR1 SQVTM and CDR2 ANQGSEA. In DNA form, the CDR3 reads TGCAGCGCGGAACTCCAGGGGGCGGGTTACGAGCAGTACTTC. This sequence encodes CSAELQGAGYEQYF.

This clonotype was observed a handful of times. The V call is TRBV20-1, the J call TRBJ2-2; D is tentatively TRBD1 or TRBD2 (5 bases each). The CDR3 has 15 residues. Germline-derived CDR1 and CDR2 are DFQATT and SNEGSKA (reference sequence). Deletions cut 6 bases from V and 5 bases from J, with 19 bases between. The CDR3 sequence: CSAPDSGRKTGELFF. As DNA, the CDR3 is TGCAGTGCCCCCGATTCGGGGCGAAAAACCGGGGAGCTGTTTTTT.

This clonotype is a singleton in its sample. A much larger clone differs from this one at a single base, so this may be a read error. This sequence joins TRBV20-1 and TRBJ1-5; 9 positions match TRBD1. V trimming: 3 bases; J trimming: 7 bases; junction bases outside the gene matches: 10. The CDR3 contains 15 residues. Germline CDR1 DFQATT, CDR2 SNEGSKA (reference sequence). The CDR3: CSARDGGTGCQPQHF. In nucleotides, the CDR3 is TGCAGTGCTAGGGACGGCGGGACAGGGTGCCAGCCCCAGCATTTT.

This clonotype has at least ten counts. V is TRBV20-1 and J is TRBJ1-1; perhaps TRBD1 as D (6 bases). From germline, CDR1 is DFQATT and CDR2 SNEGSKA (reference sequence). This CDR3 spans 13 amino acids. Deletions cut 6 bases from V and 0 bases from J, with 11 bases between. CDR3 sequence reads: CSAGTYMNTEAFF. Written as DNA, the CDR3 is TGCAGTGCCGGGACATACATGAACACTGAAGCTTTCTTT.

At least ten counts were recorded for this clonotype. The V and J genes are TRBV6-2 or TRBV6-3 and TRBJ1-1; tentatively, D is TRBD1 (5 bases). CDR1 is MNHEY, CDR2 SVGEGT, per germline. This CDR3 has 15 amino acids. Trimming removed 5 bases at V and 6 bases at J, with 19 bases between. The CDR3 nucleotides are TGTGCCAGCAGTGCTTACAGGTTCCGTTCCCCTGAAGCTTTCTTT. Translation: CASSAYRFRSPEAFF.

This clonotype appeared a few times. The chain couples TRBV7-9 to TRBJ1-5; 8 nucleotides align to TRBD1. CDR1 and CDR2 from the germline V gene are SEHNR and FQNEAQ (reference sequence). The length of the CDR3 is 15 residues. The V gene end was trimmed by 6 bases and the J gene end by 9 bases; junction bases not matched to a gene: 13. The CDR3 is CASSSTRDRLRPQHF. The CDR3 DNA sequence: TGTGCCAGCAGTTCGACCCGGGACAGGCTCCGGCCCCAGCATTTT.

This clonotype has ten or more counts. The genes are TRBV7-9 and TRBJ1-2; weak D call: TRBD1 (6 bases). The germline V gene has CDR1 SEHNR and CDR2 FQNEAQ (reference sequence). V dropped 1 base and J dropped 6 bases, with 15 bases sitting between them. CDR3 length: 15 amino acids. The CDR3 here is CASSLGGGDGNGYTF. CDR3 coding DNA: TGTGCCAGCAGCTTAGGAGGGGGGGACGGTAATGGCTACACCTTC.

At least ten counts were recorded for this clonotype. The chain employs TRBV6-1 and TRBJ2-7; D call uncertain. Trimming cost V 2 bases and J 3 bases, with 8 bases left between them. Germline loops: CDR1 MNHNS, CDR2 SASEGT. There are 13 residues in the CDR3. This CDR3 is CASSELVGYEQYV. The DNA of the CDR3 is TGTGCCAGCAGTGAATTGGTCGGCTACGAGCAGTACGTC.